This TCR beta chain was recorded in a study of vaccination effects on CD4 cells after COVID-19. Cultured cells yielded isolated CD4+ T cells after 10 days. Trimming took 3 bases from V and 4 from J; bases not matched to a gene: 15. CDR3 length: 17 amino acids. Germline V gene lookup returns CDR1 DFQATT and CDR2 SNEGSKA (reference sequence). Details on this clone: The antigen is undetermined.

Libraries were prepared by immunoSEQ multiplex PCR; TCRdb keeps only in-frame clonotypes and omits some of them. Among some 31,000 clones listed, about 73% were seen once. This rearrangement joins TRBV20-1 to TRBJ1-2; TRBD1 aligns across 9 bases. This receptor was obtained from a human donor who received a COVID-19 vaccine. The sample here was CD4+ T cells from PBMCs cultured without peptide, taken before COVID-19 vaccination. CDR3 region: CSASSVGTGQKSYGYTF. In DNA, the CDR3 is TGCAGTGCTAGTTCCGTAGGGACAGGGCAAAAATCCTATGGCTACACCTTC.